Below are 26 T cell receptor beta chains sequenced from a single sample in a study of blood T cells in healthy people across ages. Combining a sample-barcoded 5' primer with a J-beta primer mix, a second PCR ran for roughly 7 to 12 cycles. Each CDR3 protein is one row after TCRdb ran MiXCR on the 5' RACE reads. The sample lists more than 800,000 distinct CDR3 sequences, around 43% occurring once. The sample comprised blood. The receptors were sampled from a woman aged 55 to 70 in good health.

This clonotype has a handful of counts. This CDR3 is CASSLAWASGSPYNEQFF. In DNA form, the CDR3 reads TGTGCCAGCAGCTTAGCGTGGGCTAGCGGGAGCCCATACAATGAGCAGTTCTTC. The gene calls are TRBV7-9 and TRBJ2-1; 10 bases match TRBD2. The CDR3 runs 18 residues. The V gene end was trimmed by 0 bases and the J gene end by 4 bases; junction bases not matched to a gene: 9. Per germline, CDR1 SEHNR and CDR2 FQNEAQ (reference sequence). Full variable domain (rest looked up from reference TRBV7-9 and TRBJ2-1): DTGVSQNPRHKITKRGQNVTFRCDPISEHNRLYWYRQTLGQGPEFLTYFQNEAQLEKSRLLSDRFSAERPKGSFSTLEIQRTEQGDSAMYLCASSLAWASGSPYNEQFFGPGTRLTVL.

This clonotype has more than one count but fewer than ten. The CDR3 nucleotides are TGTGCCAGCAGCCAAGATCCCCAAGCCGGCTACGAGCAGTACTTC. As protein: CASSQDPQAGYEQYF. The chain carries TRBV3-1 and TRBJ2-7; D is undetermined. The CDR3 is 15 residues long. In germline, CDR1 is LGHDT, CDR2 YNNKEL (reference sequence). Between the trimmed V and J ends, which lost 0 bases and 3 bases, there was a span of 12 bases.

The J gene is TRBJ2-3, the V gene TRBV10-3; D call uncertain. Germline V gene data show CDR1 as ENHRY and CDR2 as SYGVKD. The ends were cut back, 6 bases at V and 4 bases at J, with 5 bases in the middle. The CDR3 spans 11 residues. CDR3 coding DNA: TGTGCCATCAGAAACTCAGATACGCAGTATTTT. Translation: CAIRNSDTQYF.

A few counts support this clonotype. The rearrangement links TRBV27 to TRBJ1-4; TRBD1 might be the D (6 bases). This CDR3 comprises 14 residues. V lost 5 bases and J 2 bases, leaving 9 bases between the germline ends. From germline, CDR1 is MNHEY and CDR2 SMNVEV (reference sequence). CDR3 coding DNA: TGTGCCAGCAGTACACAGGGCACTAATGAAAAACTGTTTTTT. Residues: CASSTQGTNEKLFF.

This clonotype appeared a few times. The rearrangement uses TRBV4-1 and TRBJ2-1; tentatively, D is TRBD2 (5 bases). V lost 0 bases, J lost 4 bases, and 10 bases lay in between. The CDR3 sequence is 15 residues long. Germline-derived CDR1 and CDR2 are MGHRA and YSYEKL. CDR3 in DNA: TGCGCCAGCAGCCAAGAACTGAGCGGTTACAATGAGCAGTTCTTC. It encodes CASSQELSGYNEQFF.

This clonotype was counted many times. V and J are TRBV25-1 and TRBJ2-5, with 7 bases aligning to TRBD1. V shed 5 bases and J 5 bases; nucleotides not matched to a gene: 8. The CDR3 consists of 14 residues. The germline V gene has CDR1 MGHDK and CDR2 SYGVNS. The CDR3 sequence: CASSLDRLRETQYF. DNA of the CDR3: TGTGCCAGCAGTCTGGACAGGCTACGGGAGACCCAGTACTTC.

J is TRBJ2-3 and V is TRBV20-1; maybe TRBD1 (5 bases). The CDR3 runs to 11 residues. V gave up 3 bases and J gave up 11 bases, with 12 bases separating them. Germline V gives CDR1 DFQATT, CDR2 SNEGSKA (reference sequence). The CDR3 DNA reads as TGCAGTGCTAGGACAGCCCAAGGGCAGTATTTT. Its protein product is CSARTAQGQYF.

This clonotype has just a few counts. The chain recombines TRBV5-1 with TRBJ2-3, with unresolved D. The ends were cut back, 0 bases at V and 2 bases at J, with 10 bases in the middle. The germline V gene encodes CDR1 SGHRS and CDR2 YFSETQ. The CDR3 is made up of 15 amino acids. The CDR3 DNA sequence: TGCGCCAGCAGCTTGGTTTCTGGAAACACAGATACGCAGTATTTT. Protein product: CASSLVSGNTDTQYF.

This sequence joins TRBV29-1 and TRBJ1-2, with 10 bases aligning to TRBD1. The V gene's germline CDR1 is SQVTM and CDR2 ANQGSEA. Trimming at V came to 3 bases and at J to 3 bases, leaving 7 bases not matched to a gene. The CDR3 loop spans 15 amino acids. For the CDR3, the DNA is TGCAGCGTTGAGGAGGGACAGGGGCTAGACTATGGCTACACCTTC. Protein: CSVEEGQGLDYGYTF.

The chain is built from TRBV29-1 and TRBJ2-1; weak D call: TRBD2 (6 bases). Germline V gene sequence: CDR1 SQVTM, CDR2 ANQGSEA. Between the trimmed V and J ends, which lost 1 base and 6 bases, there was a span of 10 bases. CDR3 size: 13 residues. CDR3 sequence: CSVEVGGSNEQFF. The CDR3 DNA reads as TGCAGCGTTGAAGTCGGGGGTAGCAATGAGCAGTTCTTC.

This clonotype has a handful of counts. V and J are TRBV5-6 and TRBJ2-7, with D perhaps TRBD2 (6 bases). CDR3 length: 15 residues. CDR1 and CDR2 (germline): SGHDT, YYEEEE. V was cut by 6 bases and J by 0 bases, with 16 bases left in between. This chain's CDR3 is CASTTAGGSSYEQYF. CDR3 DNA sequence: TGTGCCAGCACCACCGCCGGGGGAAGCTCCTACGAGCAGTACTTC.

This clonotype was found a few times. J is TRBJ2-5 and V is TRBV3-1; D may correspond to TRBD1 or TRBD2 (5 bases each). This CDR3 spans 13 amino acids. Germline CDR1 and CDR2: LGHDT and YNNKEL (reference sequence). V lost 3 bases and J lost 5, with 10 bases in between. The CDR3 region is CASSQGRKETQYF. CDR3 coding DNA: TGTGCCAGCAGCCAGGGACGAAAGGAGACCCAGTACTTC.

V gene TRBV28 combines with J gene TRBJ1-4; possibly TRBD1 for D (6 bases). The CDR3 has 15 residues. Germline loops: CDR1 MDHEN, CDR2 SYDVKM. The germline V and J ends were trimmed by 5 bases and 4 bases, with 14 bases remaining between them. CDR3 DNA sequence: TGTGCCAGCAGTCAGAACCAGGGGATTAATGAAAAACTGTTTTTT. This encodes CASSQNQGINEKLFF. Filled out from reference TRBV28 and TRBJ1-4, the complete variable domain reads DVKVTQSSRYLVKRTGEKVFLECVQDMDHENMFWYRQDPGLGLRLIYFSYDVKMKEKGDIPEGYSVSREKKERFSLILESASTNQTSMYLCASSQNQGINEKLFFGSGTQLSVL.

This clonotype was counted once. V is TRBV4-1 and J is TRBJ2-2, with TRBD1 matching 8 bases. Germline CDR1 is MGHRA and CDR2 is YSYEKL. V trimming: 3 bases; J trimming: 5 bases; junction bases outside the gene matches: 5. CDR3 length: 15 residues. CDR3 DNA: TGCGCCAGCAGCCAGAGGACAGGGCGAACCGGGGAGCTGTTTTTT. Translated, it gives CASSQRTGRTGELFF.

This chain joins TRBV24-1 and TRBJ2-7; D is possibly TRBD2 (5 bases). Germline-derived CDR1 and CDR2 are KGHDR and SFDVKD. V shed 4 bases and J shed 2 bases, with 17 bases lying between them. This CDR3 has 16 amino acids. The CDR3 sequence: CATSDPEGRNPYEQYF. The CDR3 DNA reads TGTGCCACCAGTGACCCCGAGGGCAGGAATCCCTACGAGCAGTACTTC.

The V gene is TRBV5-1, the J gene TRBJ1-1; D not resolved. Trimming removed 2 bases from V and 1 base from J, with 6 bases in between. Germline lookup yields CDR1 SGHRS and CDR2 YFSETQ. This CDR3 has 13 residues. DNA for the CDR3: TGCGCCAGCAGCTTTGTTAGGAACACTGAAGCTTTCTTT. Amino acids: CASSFVRNTEAFF.

V and J are TRBV29-1 and TRBJ2-1; 7 bases align to TRBD1. V lost 4 bases, J lost 7 bases, and 4 bases stayed unmatched. The CDR3 runs 12 residues. CDR1 and CDR2 from the germline V gene are SQVTM and ANQGSEA. Here the CDR3 reads CSVGTGVNEQFF. DNA for the CDR3: TGCAGCGTTGGTACAGGGGTAAATGAGCAGTTCTTC.

This rearrangement joins TRBV10-3 to TRBJ1-1; D is possibly TRBD1 (5 bases). Germline values: CDR1 ENHRY, CDR2 SYGVKD. The germline V and J ends were trimmed by 0 bases and 1 base, with 9 bases remaining between them. The CDR3 runs to 15 residues. The CDR3 DNA sequence: TGTGCCATCAGTGAGTCAATTGGGGGGAACACTGAAGCTTTCTTT. It yields the protein CAISESIGGNTEAFF.

The chain joins TRBV14 to TRBJ2-1; D ambiguous. The V and J ends lost 1 base and 7 bases respectively, with 8 bases between them. The CDR3 totals 13 residues. Per the germline V gene, CDR1 is SGHDN and CDR2 is FVKESK. Here the CDR3 DNA reads TGTGCCAGCAGCCAAGTTCGGTTGAATGAGCAGTTCTTC. It specifies CASSQVRLNEQFF. The complete variable domain, with remaining parts taken from reference TRBV14 and TRBJ2-1, reads EAGVTQFPSHSVIEKGQTVTLRCDPISGHDNLYWYRRVMGKEIKFLLHFVKESKQDESGMPNNRFLAERTGGTYSTLKVQPAELEDSGVYFCASSQVRLNEQFFGPGTRLTVL.

The chain combines TRBV3-1 with TRBJ2-7, with 12 bases fitting TRBD2. Germline values: CDR1 LGHDT, CDR2 YNNKEL (reference sequence). CDR3 length equals 17 residues. The J segment lost 3 bases and the V segment lost 6 bases, leaving 12 bases of the junction unmatched. The CDR3 here is CASSLTSGSLYGYEQYF. The CDR3 region has the DNA TGTGCCAGCAGTCTGACTAGCGGGAGCCTATACGGCTACGAGCAGTACTTC.

Comment on this clonotype: Germline and junction disagree at one end, which may indicate a read error. The chain recombines TRBV24-1 with TRBJ2-1; perhaps TRBD2 as D (6 bases). The length of the CDR3 is 17 residues. Germline assignment: CDR1 KGHDR and CDR2 SFDVKD. CDR3 in amino acids: CATSVSRGMGSYNGQFF. The CDR3 nucleotides are TGTGCCACCAGTGTTTCCCGGGGGATGGGCTCCTACAATGGGCAGTTCTTC.

J is TRBJ2-5 and V is TRBV11-2; D might be TRBD1 (6 bases). The end of the DNA aligns better with TRBJ2-7, so the J call may be wrong. Looked up from germline, CDR1 is SGHAT and CDR2 is FQNNGV. The CDR3 length is 13 residues. The CDR3 DNA is TGTGCCAGCAGCGCGAACAGGGCCTACGAGCAGTACTTC. This translates into CASSANRAYEQYF.

The chain has TRBV6-1 and TRBJ2-7; 7 nucleotides line up with TRBD1. The V segment lost 6 bases and the J segment 4 bases; nucleotides outside the gene matches: 12. The CDR3 totals 15 residues. In germline, CDR1 is MNHNS, CDR2 SASEGT. The DNA for the CDR3 is TGTGCCAGCAGCCGCCCCGGGACAGACCAATACGAGCAGTACTTC. It specifies CASSRPGTDQYEQYF.

This chain connects TRBV21-1 to TRBJ2-7; the table's D call TRBD2 went unverified against the DNA. The end of the DNA fits TRBJ2-5 better, so the J call may be wrong. TRBV21-1 is classified as a pseudogene. This CDR3 is built from 16 residues. Here the CDR3 reads CASSKEEREALETQYF. DNA for the CDR3: TGTGCCAGCAGCAAAGAGGAGCGGGAGGCATTGGAGACCCAGTACTTC.

With regard to this clonotype: Its ends do not fully match the called genes, so a read error is possible. The gene calls are TRBV2 and TRBJ2-3; 7 bases fit TRBD2. This CDR3 has 16 residues. Germline V CDR1 and CDR2: SNHLY, FYNNEI. The CDR3 region has the DNA TGTGCCAGCAGTGTTACCGGGAGGAGGAGCATAGATACGCAGTATTTT. Translating gives CASSVTGRRSIDTQYF.

The chain carries TRBV11-2 and TRBJ2-5; D is ambiguous. The CDR3 has 12 amino acids. V shed 4 bases and J shed 5 bases, with 8 bases lying between them. Germline CDR1 SGHAT, CDR2 FQNNGV. In DNA, the CDR3 is TGTGCCAGCAGCTCCGACATTGAGACCCAGTACTTC. This gives the protein CASSSDIETQYF.